The entry below gives a single TCR beta chain sequence along with its context. Sequenced by immunoSEQ multiplex PCR; TCRdb stores in-frame clones only, minus some. The sample shows over 650,000 clones, around 87% of them seen only once. The data are from a study of shared T cell receptors in the human thymus. This sample was shared with a second study, whose subject was human thymus T cells. That source notes: It was healthy Finnish infants having corrective surgery for congenital heart defects who were the donors. Corrective heart surgery yielded resections, and these provided the thymus tissue. Apparent bias marked the V and J gene usage of thymic and blood repertoires.

The origin of this receptor is a boy under two years old with a congenital heart defect. The sequenced material came from thymocytes.

The CDR3, as DNA: TGTGCCAGCAGTCGTCACAGGGGCCTTAATGAAAAACTGTTTTTT. Residues: CASSRHRGLNEKLFF. The rearrangement joins TRBV28 to TRBJ1-4; 7 bases align to TRBD1. The CDR3 extends over 15 amino acids. With V trimmed by 5 bases and J by 4 bases, 7 bases remained unmatched. CDR1 is MDHEN and CDR2 is SYDVKM in the germline V gene.